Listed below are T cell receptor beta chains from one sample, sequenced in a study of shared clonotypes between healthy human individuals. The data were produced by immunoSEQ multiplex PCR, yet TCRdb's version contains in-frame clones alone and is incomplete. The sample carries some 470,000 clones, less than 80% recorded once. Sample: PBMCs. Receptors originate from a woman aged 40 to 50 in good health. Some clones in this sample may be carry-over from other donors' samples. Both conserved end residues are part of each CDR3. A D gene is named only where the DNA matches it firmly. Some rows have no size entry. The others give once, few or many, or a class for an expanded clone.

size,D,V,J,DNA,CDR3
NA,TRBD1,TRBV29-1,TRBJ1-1,TGCAGCGTTTATCCGGGACAGGGGAATACTGAAGCTTTCTTT,CSVYPGQGNTEAFF
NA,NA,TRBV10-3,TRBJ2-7,TGTGCCATCAGTGACAGGGGGGGCTACGAGCAGTACTTC,CAISDRGGYEQYF
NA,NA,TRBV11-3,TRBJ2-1,TGTGCCAGCAGCTCCGGCCGTTCCTACAATGAGCAGTTCTTC,CASSSGRSYNEQFF
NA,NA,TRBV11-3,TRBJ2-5,TGTGCCAGCAGCCTTGACAGGAGTGTAGAGACCCAGTACTTC,CASSLDRSVETQYF
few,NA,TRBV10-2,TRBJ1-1,TGCGCCAGCAGCCACCCGGAACTCGGGACTGAAGCTTTCTTT,CASSHPELGTEAFF
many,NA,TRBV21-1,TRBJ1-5,TGTGCCAGCAGCAAAAAAGTGGACCAGCCCCAGCATTTT,CASSKKVDQPQHF
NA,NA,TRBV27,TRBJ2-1,TGTGCCAGCAGTTCCGGGACCCCCTACAATGAGCAGTTCTTC,CASSSGTPYNEQFF
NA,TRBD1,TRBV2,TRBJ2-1,TGTGCCAGCAGCCAGGACTTGGGACAGGGGGGCAATGAGCAGTTCTTC,CASSQDLGQGGNEQFF
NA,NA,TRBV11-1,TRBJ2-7,TGTGCCAGCAGCCCGACCCGGGACGCCCTACAGTACTTC,CASSPTRDALQYF
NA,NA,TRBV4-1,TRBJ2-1,TGCGCCAGCAGCCGACGAATTAGCACTGAGCAGTTCTTC,CASSRRISTEQFF
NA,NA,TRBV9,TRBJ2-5,TGTGCCAGCGGGGGGGCGAGGTCTGGCGAGACCCAGTACTTC,CASGGARSGETQYF
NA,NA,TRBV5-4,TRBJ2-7,TGTGCCAGCAACTCCCCGGCATCCGAGCAGTACTTC,CASNSPASEQYF
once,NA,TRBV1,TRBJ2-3,TGCACCAGCAGCCAAGATGGACTAGCAGACACAGATACGCAGTATTTT,CTSSQDGLADTDTQYF
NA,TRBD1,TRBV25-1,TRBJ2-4,TGTGCCAGCAGTGACCGCCGGGACAGTGACATTCAGTACTTC,CASSDRRDSDIQYF
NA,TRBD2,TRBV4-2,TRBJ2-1,TGTGCCAGCAGCCCCGGACTAGCGGGTTGGGGGGAGCAGTTCTTC,CASSPGLAGWGEQFF
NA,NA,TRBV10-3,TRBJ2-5,TGTGCCATCAGTGGCGACACGGACCAAGAGACCCAGTACTTC,CAISGDTDQETQYF
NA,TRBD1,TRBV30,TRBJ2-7,TGTGCCTGGCGAGAGACAGGGCTGGGGTACGAGCAGTACTTC,CAWRETGLGYEQYF
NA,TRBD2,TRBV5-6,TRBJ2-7,TGTGCCAGCAGCTCACTAGCGGGAGTTGTAAAGCAGTACTTC,CASSSLAGVVKQYF
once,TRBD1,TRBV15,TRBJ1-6,TGTGCCACCAGCAGATTAGTGACAGGGAACTATAATTCACCCCTCCACTTT,CATSRLVTGNYNSPLHF
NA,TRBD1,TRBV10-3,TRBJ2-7,TGTGCCATCAAATTGACAGGGGGCGAGTCCTACGAGCAGTACTTC,CAIKLTGGESYEQYF
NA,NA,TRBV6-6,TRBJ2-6,TGTGCCAGCAGTTCTCCTCCAGGGGCTGGGGCCAACGTCCTGACTTTC,CASSSPPGAGANVLTF
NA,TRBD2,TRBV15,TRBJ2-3,TGTGCCACCAGCAGTCTCGGACTAGCGGGCGAGGATACGCAGTATTTT,CATSSLGLAGEDTQYF
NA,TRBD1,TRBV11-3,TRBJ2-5,TGTGCCAGCAGCCTTGACAGGGGAGGTGAGCAGTACTTC,CASSLDRGGEQYF
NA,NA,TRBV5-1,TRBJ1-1,TGCGCCAGCAGCTTGACCCCAGGGGTTGGCACTGAAGCTTTCTTT,CASSLTPGVGTEAFF
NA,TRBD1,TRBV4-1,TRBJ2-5,TGCGCCAGCAGCCAAAGTGGGGACAGTCTCCAAGAGACCCAGTACTTC,CASSQSGDSLQETQYF
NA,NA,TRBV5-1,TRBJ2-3,TGCGCCAGCACTTCCAGCACAGATACGCAGTATTTT,CASTSSTDTQYF
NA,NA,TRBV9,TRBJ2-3,TGTGCCAGCAGCGTGCGTCCACGGACAGATACGCAGTATTTT,CASSVRPRTDTQYF
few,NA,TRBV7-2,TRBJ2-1,TGTGCCAGCAGCTTAGCTCCGGGCTACAATGAGCAGTTCTTC,CASSLAPGYNEQFF
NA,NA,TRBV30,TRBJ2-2,TGTGCCTGGACCCTACGTTGGGGGAGAGGGGCCGGGGAGCTGTTTTTT,CAWTLRWGRGAGELFF
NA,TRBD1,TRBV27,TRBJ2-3,TGTGCCAGCAAGTCGTTGACAGGGCCTCGCACAGATACGCAGTATTTT,CASKSLTGPRTDTQYF
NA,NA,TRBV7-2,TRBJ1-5,TGTGCCAGCAGCTTAGCGGGAGGGGGTTTGGGTCAGCCCCAGCATTTT,CASSLAGGGLGQPQHF
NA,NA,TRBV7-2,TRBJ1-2,TGTGCCAGCAGTCCAACAGCCAACCTACTTTCTGGCTACACCTTC,CASSPTANLLSGYTF
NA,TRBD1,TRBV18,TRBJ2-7,TGTGCCAGCTCACCTCGACAGGGTGACGAGCAGTACTTC,CASSPRQGDEQYF
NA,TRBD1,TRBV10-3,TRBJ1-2,TGTGCCATCACCGGACAGGGGGCAGGTGGCTACACCTTC,CAITGQGAGGYTF
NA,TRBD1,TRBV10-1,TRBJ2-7,TGCGCCAGCAGTGAGTCCGGACAGGGCTACGAGCAGTACTTC,CASSESGQGYEQYF
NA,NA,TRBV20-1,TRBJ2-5,TGCAGTGCTAGGGTGGAGACCCAGTACTTC,CSARVETQYF
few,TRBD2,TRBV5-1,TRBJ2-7,TGCGCCAGCAGCTCTACTAGCGGATCTTCCTACGAGCAGTACTTC,CASSSTSGSSYEQYF
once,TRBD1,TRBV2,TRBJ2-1,TGTGCCAGCAGTCAAGGTAGGACAGGAAACAATGAGCAGTTCTTC,CASSQGRTGNNEQFF
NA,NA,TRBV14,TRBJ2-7,TGTGCCAGCAGCCCATCCCCTACCTACGAGCAGTACTTC,CASSPSPTYEQYF
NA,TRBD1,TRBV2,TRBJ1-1,TGTGCCAGCAGTGTATCCCGGGACAGGGTTTGGATGAACACTGAAGCTTTCTTT,CASSVSRDRVWMNTEAFF
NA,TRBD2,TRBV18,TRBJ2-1,TGTGCCAGCTCAGTTGTTTTAGCGGGAGGCAACAATGAGCAGTTCTTC,CASSVVLAGGNNEQFF
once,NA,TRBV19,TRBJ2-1,TGTGCCAGTAGTATAACGCCTAATACCTACAATGAGCAGTTCTTC,CASSITPNTYNEQFF
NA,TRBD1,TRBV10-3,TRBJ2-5,TGTGCCATCAGTGAGTCGTGGCAGGGGGCTGGAAAGACCCAGTACTTC,CAISESWQGAGKTQYF
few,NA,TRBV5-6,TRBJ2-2,TGTGCCAGCAGCTTGGCGGGGGCGAACACCGGGGAGCTGTTTTTT,CASSLAGANTGELFF
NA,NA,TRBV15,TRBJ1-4,TGTGCCACCAGCAGAGAACAGGCGCTCGCAACTAATGAAAAACTGTTTTTT,CATSREQALATNEKLFF
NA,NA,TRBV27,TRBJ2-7,TGTGCCACCATCGGGGCTGCCTACGAGCAGTACTTC,CATIGAAYEQYF